This T cell receptor beta chain came from a study of T cell repertoires in cytomegalovirus infection. Study at large: An indication of both CMV infection and matching HLA type came from public TCR beta signatures.

MiXCR was run by TCRdb on the reads, yielding one entry per CDR3 protein. This table has 200,000 to 250,000 distinct CDR3 sequences, around two fifths appearing once. A note on this clonotype: Its antigen is still unknown.

The CDR3 consists of 14 residues. Germline V gene data show CDR1 as SGHAT and CDR2 as FQDESV (reference sequence). V shed 4 bases and J shed 8 bases, with 17 bases lying between them. Material: CD8+ T cells from cultured PBMCs, obtained from culture after CMV antigen stimulation. The source of this sequence is a human donor in good health (CMV status not recorded). Some clones in this sample may be carry-over from other donors' samples. The chain couples TRBV11-1 to TRBJ1-2; unclear D gene. The CDR3 DNA sequence: TGTGCCAGCAGCTCCGGTGAGGGCCCACTCGGCTACACCTTC. It specifies CASSSGEGPLGYTF.